The TCR beta chain described here comes from a study of early T cells in non-severe SARS-CoV-2 infection. The TCR library protocol was used to attach unique molecular identifiers. These identifiers were attached to individual cDNA molecules. MiXCR, applied by TCRdb to the 5' RACE reads, yields one record per CDR3 protein. Of 50,000 to 60,000 distinct CDR3 sequences listed, less than 9.5% are singletons. This clonotype appeared a few times. Germline V lookup: CDR1 SGDLS, CDR2 YYNGEE. The V end lost 5 bases, the J end lost 2 bases, and 16 bases lay between the germline ends. This CDR3 is 15 amino acids long.

Sequences were derived from whole blood, sampled at baseline. The TCR sequence derives from an adult who was a healthcare worker with PCR-confirmed SARS-CoV-2 infection or an uninfected control (not recorded which). The chain has TRBV9 and TRBJ2-5; possibly TRBD1 for D (5 bases). The CDR3 DNA sequence: TGTGCCAGCAGTCCTAGGAACAGGTTTCAAGAGACCCAGTACTTC. Its translation: CASSPRNRFQETQYF.